A selection of T cell receptor beta chains follows, all from one sample in a study of shared clonotypes between healthy human individuals. Data came from immunoSEQ multiplex PCR; TCRdb stores just in-frame clones and leaves some out. The sample has over 150,000 clones, over 50% seen once; the top ten hold over 9.5%. The sample consisted of memory CD4+ T cells sorted from blood. These receptors were collected from a young man in good health. Both conserved end residues are part of each CDR3. D genes are given only for firm matches. Not every row has a clone size; where given, it reads once, few, many or a size class.

size	J	D	V	DNA	CDR3
-	TRBJ1-2	-	TRBV7-3	TGTGCCAGCAGTCCCTCGACGTCAGAGGGCTATGGCTACACCTTC	CASSPSTSEGYGYTF
-	TRBJ2-1	TRBD1	TRBV5-1	TGCGCCAGCAGCTTGGAGAACAGGGGCTACAATGAGCAGTTCTTC	CASSLENRGYNEQFF
-	TRBJ2-1	-	TRBV10-2	TGCGCCAGCAGGGACCTAAGGGCCTACAATGAGCAGTTCTTC	CASRDLRAYNEQFF
-	TRBJ2-7	TRBD2	TRBV6-6	TGTGCCAGCAGTTACTCGAGCGGGAGCCACTCCTACGAGCAGTACTTC	CASSYSSGSHSYEQYF
-	TRBJ1-1	-	TRBV6-1	TGTGCCACCACAGAGAACACTGAAGCTTTCTTT	CATTENTEAFF
-	TRBJ2-5	-	TRBV19	TGTGCCAGTAGTGACCCCTCCGAGACCCAGTACTTC	CASSDPSETQYF
-	TRBJ1-1	-	TRBV27	TGTGCCAGCAGCCGCGGGGCACAGAACACTGAAGCTTTCTTT	CASSRGAQNTEAFF
few	TRBJ2-1	TRBD1	TRBV11-2	TGTGCCAGCAGGGCCAGGGGGACGCTTCTCCCGCAGTTCTTC	CASRARGTLLPQFF
-	TRBJ2-1	TRBD2	TRBV5-1	TGCGCCAGCAGCTTGGTCGGGGGAGGGCCCGATGAGCAGTTCTTC	CASSLVGGGPDEQFF
-	TRBJ1-1	TRBD1	TRBV5-1	TGCGCCAGCAGCTACGACAGGGGGGACACTGAAGCTTTCTTT	CASSYDRGDTEAFF
-	TRBJ2-6	-	TRBV2	TGTGCCAGCAGGGGTTCTGGGGCCAACGTCCTGACTTTC	CASRGSGANVLTF
-	TRBJ2-7	-	TRBV9	TGTGCCAGCAGCCCGATGGGATCCAGCTACGAGCAGTACTTC	CASSPMGSSYEQYF
-	TRBJ2-3	TRBD2	TRBV7-2	TGTGCCAGCAGCTTACTAGCGGGTAATGGAGATACGCAGTATTTT	CASSLLAGNGDTQYF
-	TRBJ2-1	TRBD2	TRBV2	TGTGCCAGCAGTGAAGAGAGGGCTAGCGGCTATAATGAGCAGTTCTTC	CASSEERASGYNEQFF
-	TRBJ2-7	-	TRBV28	TGTGCCAGCAGTTTAGACTACGAGCAGTACTTC	CASSLDYEQYF
-	TRBJ2-6	-	TRBV5-1	TGCGCCAGCAGCTCTGAGGGTCGCTCTGGGGCCAACGTCCTGACTTTC	CASSSEGRSGANVLTF